These 21 T cell receptor beta chains were all obtained from the same sample, sequenced in a study of T-cell reconstitution after alpha-beta-depleted transplantation in children. Unique molecular identifiers were incorporated into the prepared TCRbeta library. TCRdb independently ran MiXCR on the PCR reads; one entry per CDR3 protein. The data hold 350,000 to 400,000 distinct CDR3 sequences, with about an eighth observed a single time. The specimen comprised PBMCs, sampled from the stem cell graft. The receptors were gathered from a human donor who donated a stem cell graft to a child with Fanconi anemia.

This clonotype was detected many times. The chain joins TRBV5-5 to TRBJ2-7; 7 bases map to TRBD2. V dropped 4 bases and J dropped 2; count of bases not matched to a gene: 3. The CDR3 covers 13 residues. Germline V lookup: CDR1 SGHKS, CDR2 YYEKEE (reference sequence). The CDR3 DNA reads as TGTGCCAGCAGCGAGCGGGGACCCTACGAGCAGTACTTC. Its protein product is CASSERGPYEQYF.

V and J are TRBV29-1 and TRBJ2-3; D remains unclear. This CDR3 region has 14 residues. CDR1 is SQVTM, CDR2 ANQGSEA, per germline. V was pared by 5 bases and J by 0 bases, with 12 bases between. CDR3 protein: CSVKLGASTDTQYF. CDR3 in DNA: TGCAGCGTTAAACTGGGTGCCAGCACAGATACGCAGTATTTT.

This clonotype has a handful of counts. The rearrangement joins TRBV15 to TRBJ1-3; D is unclear. The germline V gene has CDR1 LNHNV and CDR2 YYDKDF (reference sequence). V was shortened by 1 base and J by 11 bases, with 15 bases between the two germline ends. CDR3 length equals 14 residues. CDR3 coding DNA: TGTGCCACCAGCAGAGGCGACCCGATTTCGGCCATATATTTT. Its translation: CATSRGDPISAIYF.

The chain combines TRBV23-1 with TRBJ1-5, with D possibly matching TRBD1 (6 bases). TRBV23-1 is labeled an ORF, and its function is uncertain. CDR3 length: 17 residues. Trimming left V 5 bases short and J 6 bases short, with 23 bases between. CDR3 coding DNA: TGCGCCAGCAGTTCCCTCGCCGCCGGGACAATCGGTCAGCCCCAGCATTTT. This gives the protein CASSSLAAGTIGQPQHF.

This clonotype was observed many times. This chain links TRBV4-3 with TRBJ2-5, with 9 bases lining up with TRBD2. Trimming cost V 0 bases and J 5 bases; bases outside gene matches: 7. The germline gives CDR1 LGHNA, CDR2 YSLEER. The CDR3 covers 16 residues. The chain's CDR3 is CASSQDRSGGLETQYF. The CDR3 nucleotides are TGCGCCAGCAGCCAAGATCGCAGCGGGGGGCTGGAGACCCAGTACTTC.

The rearrangement joins TRBV7-9 to TRBJ1-4, with unresolved D. V was cut by 5 bases and J by 0 bases, with 10 bases left in between. The CDR3 runs 15 residues. Germline V gene sequence: CDR1 SEHNR, CDR2 FQNEAQ (reference sequence). The DNA of the CDR3 is TGTGCCAGCAGCCCCGGACTTTCAACTAATGAAAAACTGTTTTTT. It codes for CASSPGLSTNEKLFF.

This clonotype was recorded a few times. V and J are TRBV6-2 or TRBV6-3 and TRBJ2-3; 9 positions agree with TRBD2. The length of the CDR3 is 16 residues. V lost 2 bases and J lost 2; bases outside the gene matches: 5. Per germline, CDR1 MNHEY and CDR2 SVGEGT. CDR3 DNA sequence: TGTGCCAGCAGTTACAGCCTAGCGGGGTACACAGATACGCAGTATTTT. This sequence encodes CASSYSLAGYTDTQYF.

The chain recombines TRBV20-1 with TRBJ1-1, with D maybe TRBD1 (5 bases). The CDR3 totals 15 residues. Germline V gene lookup returns CDR1 DFQATT and CDR2 SNEGSKA (reference sequence). V was shortened by 0 bases and J by 4 bases, with 15 bases between the two germline ends. Written as DNA, the CDR3 is TGCAGTGCTAGAGATAGGACTCGGGGGGTCACTGAAGCTTTCTTT. It specifies CSARDRTRGVTEAFF.

This chain uses TRBV3-1 with TRBJ2-2; D is ambiguous. Germline V gene lookup returns CDR1 LGHDT and CDR2 YNNKEL (reference sequence). V gave up 1 base and J gave up 3 bases, with 6 bases separating them. The CDR3 spans 14 residues. The CDR3 here is CASSQVVHTGELFF. The CDR3 region has the DNA TGTGCCAGCAGCCAAGTAGTTCACACCGGGGAGCTGTTTTTT.

The chain carries TRBV4-2 and TRBJ1-1; D remains ambiguous. V shed 4 bases and J shed 1 base, with 10 bases lying between them. CDR3 length equals 14 residues. CDR1 LGHNA and CDR2 YNFKEQ come from the germline V gene. DNA of the CDR3: TGTGCCAGCAGCCCTTATCCAGGGAACACTGAAGCTTTCTTT. Translation gives CASSPYPGNTEAFF.

This clonotype has a count of ten or more. V gene TRBV6-5 combines with J gene TRBJ2-7, with D possibly being TRBD2 (7 bases). With 4 bases removed from V and 2 bases from J, the gap between germline ends came to 18 bases. Looked up from germline, CDR1 is MNHEY and CDR2 is SVGAGI. The CDR3 extends over 16 amino acids. CDR3 DNA sequence: TGTGCCAGCAGTTCCCTAGCTGTAGGGGGGGCCTACGAGCAGTACTTC. It specifies CASSSLAVGGAYEQYF.

This chain connects TRBV7-8 to TRBJ2-2; D unclear. V was shortened by 1 base and J by 2 bases, with 14 bases between the two germline ends. The CDR3 has 17 amino acids. CDR1 and CDR2 (germline): SGHVS, FQNEAQ. The CDR3 DNA sequence: TGTGCCAGCAGCTTAGGCCCGGGCAGACCTAACACCGGGGAGCTGTTTTTT. Translating it yields CASSLGPGRPNTGELFF.

The chain couples TRBV5-5 to TRBJ2-2; 8 bases map to TRBD1. This CDR3 spans 15 amino acids. The germline V gene encodes CDR1 SGHKS and CDR2 YYEKEE (reference sequence). V was pared by 4 bases and J by 4 bases, with 6 bases of the junction left unmatched. The CDR3 DNA reads TGTGCCAGCAGCCAGGGGGCGCGGGGCACCGGGGAGCTGTTTTTT. Protein sequence: CASSQGARGTGELFF. Full variable domain (outside the CDR3, taken from reference TRBV5-5 and TRBJ2-2): DAGVTQSPTHLIKTRGQQVTLRCSPISGHKSVSWYQQVLGQGPQFIFQYYEKEERGRGNFPDRFSARQFPNYSSELNVNALLLGDSALYLCASSQGARGTGELFFGEGSRLTVL.

This clonotype has more than one count but fewer than ten. The CDR3: CASRGYQETQYF. As DNA, the CDR3 is TGTGCCAGCAGGGGCTACCAAGAGACCCAGTACTTC. This rearrangement joins TRBV27 to TRBJ2-5; no clear D. CDR1 is MNHEY, CDR2 SMNVEV, per germline (reference sequence). The V end lost 6 bases, the J end lost 0 bases, and 5 bases lay between the germline ends. The CDR3 consists of 12 residues.

The genes are TRBV6-1 and TRBJ2-3, with 8 bases matching TRBD1. In germline, CDR1 is MNHNS, CDR2 SASEGT. The CDR3 sequence is 15 residues long. After removal of 6 bases from V and 0 bases from J, the junction contained 5 bases not matched to a gene. The CDR3 protein is CASRGQEFSTDTQYF. In nucleotides, the CDR3 is TGTGCCAGCAGGGGACAGGAGTTTAGCACAGATACGCAGTATTTT.

The CDR3 loop is CASSFRTSRETQYF. In nucleotides, the CDR3 is TGTGCCAGCAGTTTTCGGACCTCCCGGGAGACCCAGTACTTC. The chain links TRBV27 to TRBJ2-5, with D unclear. CDR1 and CDR2 from the germline V gene are MNHEY and SMNVEV (reference sequence). The length of the CDR3 is 14 residues. V was clipped by 3 bases and J by 5 bases, with 13 bases between them.

This clonotype was seen only a few times. This chain uses TRBV28 with TRBJ1-2; unclear D gene. The CDR3 sequence is 13 residues long. V lost 10 bases, J lost 0 bases, and 12 bases lay in between. Germline-derived CDR1 and CDR2 are MDHEN and SYDVKM. The chain's CDR3 is CATGRPSNYGYTF. DNA for the CDR3: TGTGCCACCGGGAGGCCTTCTAACTATGGCTACACCTTC.

This clonotype was found a few times. This rearrangement joins TRBV11-1 to TRBJ2-2; D possibly uses TRBD1 or TRBD2 (5 bases each). Trimming shortened V by 6 bases and J by 4 bases, and 15 bases separated the two germline ends. Germline assignment: CDR1 SGHAT and CDR2 FQDESV (reference sequence). This CDR3 spans 15 amino acids. The CDR3: CASSHGTALTGELFF. As DNA, the CDR3 is TGTGCCAGCAGTCACGGGACGGCACTCACCGGGGAGCTGTTTTTT.

This clonotype turned up a few times. The genes are TRBV14 and TRBJ2-3, with D unclear. The CDR3 length is 14 residues. Germline V gene sequence: CDR1 SGHDN, CDR2 FVKESK. V dropped 0 bases and J dropped 10 bases, with 14 bases sitting between them. The chain's CDR3 is CASSQETSLSAQYF. CDR3 DNA: TGTGCCAGCAGCCAAGAAACGAGCCTCTCTGCGCAGTATTTT.

The V and J genes are TRBV12-3 or TRBV12-4 and TRBJ1-5; a weak D match, TRBD1 (5 bases). The V end was cut by 5 bases, the J end by 7 bases, with 15 bases between. The CDR3 consists of 14 residues. The CDR3 DNA reads as TGTGCCAGCAGTCCCGAGGGAAGGGGCCAGCCCCAGCATTTT. Its protein is CASSPEGRGQPQHF.

This clonotype was detected many times. This rearrangement joins TRBV5-1 to TRBJ1-6; 7 bases agree with TRBD1. Germline lookup yields CDR1 SGHRS and CDR2 YFSETQ. The CDR3 is 16 residues long. Germline trimming cut 4 bases from V and 0 bases from J; bases unmatched to any gene: 4. Here the CDR3 DNA reads TGCGCCAGCAGCCAACAGGGGAGCTCCTATAATTCACCCCTCCACTTT. This translates into CASSQQGSSYNSPLHF.